The 29 T cell receptor beta chains in this list originate from one sample, sequenced in a study of OX40 agonist ivuxolimab in advanced cancers. TCRdb's table, derived via immunoSEQ multiplex PCR, lists solely in-frame clones and lacks some. The sample carries roughly 65,000 clones, around 87% recorded once. This specimen consisted of CD4+ or CD8+ T cells sorted from blood, obtained in a trial of the OX40 agonist ivuxolimab. Source of these receptors: an adult with an advanced solid tumor such as melanoma, head and neck, liver or kidney cancer.

V is TRBV5-4 and J is TRBJ2-5, with TRBD1 identical over 9 bases. The CDR3 length is 17 residues. Germline V CDR1 and CDR2: SGHNT, YYREEE (reference sequence). The junction had 14 bases not matched to a gene; V was cut back by 3 bases and J by 5 bases. Written as DNA, the CDR3 is TGTGCCAGCAGCTCCCCCGGGACAGGGATGGGGGGGGAGACCCAGTACTTC. It yields the protein CASSSPGTGMGGETQYF.

The chain links TRBV18 to TRBJ1-5; D perhaps matches TRBD1 (6 bases). This CDR3 contains 16 residues. Germline CDR1 KGHSH, CDR2 LQKENI. V shed 1 base and J shed 0 bases, with 10 bases lying between them. CDR3 nucleotides: TGTGCCAGCTCACCACGGGAGGGGGATAGCAATCAGCCCCAGCATTTT. It specifies CASSPREGDSNQPQHF.

This clone was counted a single time. The chain uses TRBV7-8 and TRBJ2-3, with 8 bases aligning to TRBD2. This CDR3 has 15 amino acids. V lost 1 base and J lost 4; bases outside the gene matches: 4. The germline V gene has CDR1 SGHVS and CDR2 FQNEAQ. The CDR3 is CASSLGVGGADTQYF. CDR3 sequence (DNA): TGTGCCAGCAGCTTAGGGGTCGGGGGGGCAGATACGCAGTATTTT.

The V gene is TRBV5-1, the J gene TRBJ2-2; 9 bases line up with TRBD2. The V segment lost 4 bases and the J segment 6 bases; nucleotides outside the gene matches: 13. CDR1 and CDR2 (germline): SGHRS, YFSETQ. The CDR3 extends over 17 amino acids. DNA of the CDR3: TGCGCCAGCAGCCCAGGGGCGTCCAGCGGGGGGTCCGGGGAGCTGTTTTTT. Its translation is CASSPGASSGGSGELFF.

This rearrangement joins TRBV10-1 to TRBJ2-3; no definite D call. The germline V gene encodes CDR1 WNHNN and CDR2 SYGVQD (reference sequence). This CDR3 spans 12 amino acids. Trimming left V 8 bases short and J 11 bases short, with 17 bases between. The CDR3 sequence: CASRAAQPWQYF. CDR3 sequence (DNA): TGCGCCAGCCGGGCCGCACAGCCGTGGCAGTATTTT.

The chain recombines TRBV6-5 with TRBJ2-5; D call uncertain. V lost 4 bases, J lost 4 bases, and 13 bases lay in between. Germline V CDR1 and CDR2: MNHEY, SVGAGI. The CDR3 totals 14 residues. The CDR3 spells CASSSSSSGETQYF. The CDR3 region has the DNA TGTGCCAGCAGTTCGTCGTCGTCGGGAGAGACCCAGTACTTC.

V is TRBV5-1 and J is TRBJ1-2, with unresolved D. Trimming left V 3 bases short and J 6 bases short, with 12 bases between. CDR3 length equals 13 residues. Germline V gene data show CDR1 as SGHRS and CDR2 as YFSETQ. CDR3 sequence: CASSSEDRDGYTF. CDR3 sequence (DNA): TGCGCCAGCAGCTCCGAGGATAGGGATGGCTACACCTTC.

CDR3 sequence: CASSQGLFSYEQYF. The CDR3 DNA reads TGTGCCAGCAGCCAGGGACTCTTCTCCTACGAGCAGTACTTC. The chain uses TRBV5-6 and TRBJ2-7, with D maybe TRBD2 (6 bases). V was cut by 4 bases and J by 0 bases, with 11 bases left in between. In germline, CDR1 is SGHDT, CDR2 YYEEEE. This CDR3 contains 14 residues.

This rearrangement joins TRBV4-1 to TRBJ2-3; 7 nucleotides match TRBD2. The V gene end was trimmed by 5 bases and the J gene end by 0 bases; junction bases not matched to a gene: 8. This CDR3 region has 16 residues. From germline, CDR1 is MGHRA and CDR2 YSYEKL. CDR3 coding DNA: TGCGCCAGCAGCGGAACGACTAGCCGTAGCACAGATACGCAGTATTTT. It yields the protein CASSGTTSRSTDTQYF.

V and J are TRBV2 and TRBJ2-7; D is uncertain. Between the trimmed V and J ends, which lost 3 bases and 4 bases, there was a span of 13 bases. The CDR3 length is 14 residues. Germline V gives CDR1 SNHLY, CDR2 FYNNEI. CDR3 amino acids: CASSDTGRAYEQYF. The CDR3 coding sequence is TGTGCCAGCAGTGACACCGGACGAGCGTACGAGCAGTACTTC.

The rearrangement uses TRBV29-1 and TRBJ2-5; D is undetermined. This CDR3 is 12 amino acids long. The V end lost 4 bases, the J end lost 4 bases, and 10 bases lay between the germline ends. Germline values: CDR1 SQVTM, CDR2 ANQGSEA. The CDR3 coding sequence is TGCAGCGTTGTAGTACTGGGAGAGACCCAGTACTTC. It translates to CSVVVLGETQYF.

V and J are TRBV7-2 and TRBJ2-7, with TRBD2 as a possible D gene (7 bases). V dropped 5 bases and J dropped 4 bases, with 18 bases sitting between them. Looked up from germline, CDR1 is SGHTA and CDR2 is FQGNSA. The CDR3 has 15 residues. The CDR3 DNA sequence: TGTGCCAGCAGCCCCTCCGGGGGGCTCCTTTACGAGCAGTACTTC. As protein: CASSPSGGLLYEQYF.

Details on this clone: Other DNA sequences within the sample encode an identical CDR3. The chain joins TRBV5-1 to TRBJ1-4; perhaps TRBD1 as D (5 bases). The CDR3 contains 14 residues. Per the germline V gene, CDR1 is SGHRS and CDR2 is YFSETQ. V shed 0 bases and J shed 4 bases, with 7 bases lying between them. CDR3 coding DNA: TGCGCCAGCAGCTTGGGACAGCTTAATGAAAAACTGTTTTTT. This gives the protein CASSLGQLNEKLFF.

The chain is built from TRBV7-9 and TRBJ2-1; the match to TRBD2 covers 7 bases. In germline, CDR1 is SEHNR, CDR2 FQNEAQ (reference sequence). Trimming took 5 bases from V and 7 from J; bases not matched to a gene: 11. The CDR3 consists of 15 residues. The CDR3 DNA reads TGTGCCAGCAGCCCGCGGACTAGTGGCGGGAATGAGCAGTTCTTC. This codes for CASSPRTSGGNEQFF.

CDR3 DNA: TGTGCCAGCAGTGCTGGACGGCAGCAGGTCCACTTT. It translates to CASSAGRQQVHF. The chain carries TRBV6-4 and TRBJ1-6; no clear D. V shed 4 bases and J shed 17 bases, with 15 bases lying between them. Germline V gene data show CDR1 as MRHNA and CDR2 as SNTAGT. The CDR3 totals 12 residues.

The CDR3 DNA reads as TGTGCCAGCAGCTTCCCCCTAGGCGGCACCCTAGCCAAAAACATTCAGTACTTC. Its translation: CASSFPLGGTLAKNIQYF. The chain uses TRBV7-2 and TRBJ2-4; D gene unclear. CDR3 size: 18 residues. In germline, CDR1 is SGHTA, CDR2 FQGNSA. V lost 3 bases and J 0 bases, leaving 18 bases between the germline ends.

V is TRBV5-1 and J is TRBJ2-5; 13 bases match TRBD2. Germline CDR1 reads SGHRS; CDR2 reads YFSETQ. There are 16 residues in the CDR3. J was trimmed by 5 bases and V by 3 bases; bases with no gene match: 7. The CDR3 DNA is TGCGCCAGCAGCTCTGCGGGACTAGCGGGGATGGAGACCCAGTACTTC. Its translation: CASSSAGLAGMETQYF.

V and J are TRBV4-2 and TRBJ2-3; 7 nucleotides match TRBD2. The CDR3 length is 18 residues. J was trimmed by 0 bases and V by 1 base; bases with no gene match: 10. Germline lookup yields CDR1 LGHNA and CDR2 YNFKEQ. The DNA of the CDR3 is TGTGCCAGCAGCCAAGCAATCGGACTAGTAGAGAGCACAGATACGCAGTATTTT. Translating it yields CASSQAIGLVESTDTQYF.

The J gene is TRBJ2-7, the V gene TRBV19, with unresolved D. The length of the CDR3 is 13 residues. CDR1 and CDR2 (germline): LNHDA, SQIVND (reference sequence). The V and J ends lost 3 bases and 2 bases respectively, with 8 bases between them. CDR3 amino acids: CASSIQPPYEQYF. The CDR3 nucleotides read TGTGCCAGTAGTATTCAGCCTCCCTACGAGCAGTACTTC.

J is TRBJ2-1 and V is TRBV15; no clear D gene. CDR3 size: 16 residues. The germline V and J ends were trimmed by 4 bases and 6 bases, with 19 bases remaining between them. CDR1 LNHNV and CDR2 YYDKDF come from the germline V gene (reference sequence). CDR3 amino acids: CATSTIRMGRTNEQFF. The CDR3 DNA reads TGTGCCACCAGCACCATTCGGATGGGCAGAACCAATGAGCAGTTCTTC.

V is TRBV2 and J is TRBJ2-2; D is unclear. The germline V and J ends were trimmed by 6 bases and 1 base, with 9 bases remaining between them. The CDR3 has 14 amino acids. Germline-derived CDR1 and CDR2 are SNHLY and FYNNEI. This CDR3 reads CASRLPGNTGELFF. As DNA, the CDR3 is TGTGCCAGCAGACTCCCAGGGAACACCGGGGAGCTGTTTTTT.

This rearrangement joins TRBV5-4 to TRBJ2-7, with D possibly matching TRBD1 (8 bases). Germline V gives CDR1 SGHNT, CDR2 YYREEE (reference sequence). This CDR3 has 16 amino acids. V was shortened by 1 base and J by 5 bases, with 19 bases between the two germline ends. The CDR3 DNA reads TGTGCCAGCAGCTTGTCTCCGCGACAGGGGAGGGACGAGCAGTACTTC. Amino acid sequence: CASSLSPRQGRDEQYF.

In DNA form, the CDR3 reads TGCGCCAGCAGCCCCGACTCGGGACGCGTGAACACTGAAGCTTTCTTT. Protein sequence: CASSPDSGRVNTEAFF. This chain connects TRBV5-1 to TRBJ1-1; weak D call: TRBD1 (5 bases). Germline assignment: CDR1 SGHRS and CDR2 YFSETQ. This CDR3 has 16 amino acids. V dropped 4 bases and J dropped 0 bases, with 16 bases sitting between them.

V gene TRBV7-9 combines with J gene TRBJ1-5; D is unclear. The germline gives CDR1 SEHNR, CDR2 FQNEAQ (reference sequence). V lost 0 bases, J lost 9 bases, and 9 bases lay in between. The CDR3 spans 13 residues. The chain's CDR3 is CASSLASGLPQHF. Here the CDR3 DNA reads TGTGCCAGCAGCTTAGCCAGCGGGCTGCCCCAGCATTTT. Based on the CDR3 plus reference TRBV7-9 and TRBJ1-5, the full variable domain is DTGVSQNPRHKITKRGQNVTFRCDPISEHNRLYWYRQTLGQGPEFLTYFQNEAQLEKSRLLSDRFSAERPKGSFSTLEIQRTEQGDSAMYLCASSLASGLPQHFGDGTRLSIL.

The rearrangement joins TRBV9 to TRBJ2-1, with 8 bases matching TRBD2. The CDR3 has 16 amino acids. Trimming cost V 3 bases and J 5 bases; bases outside gene matches: 10. The germline V gene has CDR1 SGDLS and CDR2 YYNGEE. The CDR3 DNA is TGTGCCAGCAGCGACCTTCGGGGGGGCCCGCACAATGAGCAGTTCTTC. Protein: CASSDLRGGPHNEQFF.

The genes are TRBV6-6 and TRBJ2-7, with TRBD1 identical over 7 bases. The CDR3 covers 16 residues. Germline trimming cut 4 bases from V and 4 bases from J; bases unmatched to any gene: 13. Germline V gives CDR1 MNHNY, CDR2 SVGAGI (reference sequence). The CDR3 here is CASSSRANRGLYEQYF. The CDR3 region has the DNA TGTGCCAGCAGTTCGCGGGCCAACAGGGGTCTGTACGAGCAGTACTTC.

The table lists this clone with a few counts. V is TRBV5-4 and J is TRBJ1-4; D gene uncertain. Trimming removed 4 bases at V and 8 bases at J, with 9 bases between. The V gene's germline CDR1 is SGHNT and CDR2 YYREEE (reference sequence). The CDR3 contains 12 residues. In DNA form, the CDR3 reads TGTGCCAGCAGCAACGGGCGGGAAAAACTGTTTTTT. Protein product: CASSNGREKLFF.

V and J are TRBV19 and TRBJ2-3; 16 bases are shared with TRBD2. The CDR3 totals 18 residues. V lost 4 bases to trimming and J lost 0 bases; unmatched junction nucleotides: 4. Germline loops: CDR1 LNHDA, CDR2 SQIVND (reference sequence). The chain's CDR3 is CASSRGLAGGQSTDTQYF. CDR3 coding DNA: TGTGCCAGTAGTAGGGGACTAGCGGGGGGGCAGAGCACAGATACGCAGTATTTT.

CDR3 DNA sequence: TGCGCCAGCAGCCCAGGGAGACTCGATGAAAAACTGTTTTTT. Translated, it gives CASSPGRLDEKLFF. The chain couples TRBV4-1 to TRBJ1-4; D is possibly TRBD1 (5 bases). CDR1 is MGHRA and CDR2 is YSYEKL in the germline V gene. The CDR3 has 14 amino acids. Trimming left V 4 bases short and J 6 bases short, with 12 bases between.